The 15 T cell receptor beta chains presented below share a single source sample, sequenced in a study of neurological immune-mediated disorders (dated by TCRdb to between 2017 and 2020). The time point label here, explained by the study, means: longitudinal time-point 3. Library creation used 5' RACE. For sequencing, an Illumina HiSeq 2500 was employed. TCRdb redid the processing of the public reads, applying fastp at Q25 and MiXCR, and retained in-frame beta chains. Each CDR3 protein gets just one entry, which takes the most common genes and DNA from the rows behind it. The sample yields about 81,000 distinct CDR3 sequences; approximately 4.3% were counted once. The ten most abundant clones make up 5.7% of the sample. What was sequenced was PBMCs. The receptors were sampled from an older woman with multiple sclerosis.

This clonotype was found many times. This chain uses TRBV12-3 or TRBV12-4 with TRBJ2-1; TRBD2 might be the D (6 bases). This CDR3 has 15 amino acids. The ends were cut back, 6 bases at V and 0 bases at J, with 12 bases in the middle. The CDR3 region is CASSRGVGSYNEQFF. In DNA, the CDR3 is TGTGCCAGCAGCCGCGGGGTTGGCTCCTACAATGAGCAGTTCTTC.

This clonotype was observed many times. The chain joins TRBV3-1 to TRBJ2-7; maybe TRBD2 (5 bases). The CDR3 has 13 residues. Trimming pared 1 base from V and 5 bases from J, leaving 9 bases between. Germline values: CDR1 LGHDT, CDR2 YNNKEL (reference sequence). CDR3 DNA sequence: TGTGCCAGCAGCCAAGTTTCCGGGAACGAGCAGTACTTC. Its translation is CASSQVSGNEQYF.

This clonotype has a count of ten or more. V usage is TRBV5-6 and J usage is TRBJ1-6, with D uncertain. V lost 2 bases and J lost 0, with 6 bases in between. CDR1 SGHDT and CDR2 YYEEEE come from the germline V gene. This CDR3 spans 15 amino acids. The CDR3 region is CASSFIGSYNSPLHF. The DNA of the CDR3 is TGTGCCAGCAGCTTTATTGGCTCCTATAATTCACCCCTCCACTTT.

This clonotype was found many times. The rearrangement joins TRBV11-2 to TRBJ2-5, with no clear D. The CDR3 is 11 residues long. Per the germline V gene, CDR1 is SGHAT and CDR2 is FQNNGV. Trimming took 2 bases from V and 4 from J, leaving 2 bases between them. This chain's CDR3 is CASSLLETQYF. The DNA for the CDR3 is TGTGCCAGCAGCTTATTAGAGACCCAGTACTTC. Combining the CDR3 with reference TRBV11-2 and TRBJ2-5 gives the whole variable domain EAGVAQSPRYKIIEKRQSVAFWCNPISGHATLYWYQQILGQGPKLLIQFQNNGVVDDSQLPKDRFSAERLKGVDSTLKIQPAKLEDSAVYLCASSLLETQYFGPGTRLLVL.

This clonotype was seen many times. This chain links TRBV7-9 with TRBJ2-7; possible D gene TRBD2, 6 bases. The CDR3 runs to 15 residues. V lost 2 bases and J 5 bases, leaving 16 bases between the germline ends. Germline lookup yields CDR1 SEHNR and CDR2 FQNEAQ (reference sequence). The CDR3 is CASSLIRFTGDEQYF. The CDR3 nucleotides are TGTGCCAGCAGCTTAATCAGATTTACGGGAGACGAGCAGTACTTC.

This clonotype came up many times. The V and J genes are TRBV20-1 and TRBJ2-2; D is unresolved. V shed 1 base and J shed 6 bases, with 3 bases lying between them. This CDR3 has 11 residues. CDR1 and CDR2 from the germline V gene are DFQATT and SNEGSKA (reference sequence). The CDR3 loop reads CSARGAGELFF. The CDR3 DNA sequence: TGCAGTGCTAGAGGAGCCGGGGAGCTGTTTTTT.

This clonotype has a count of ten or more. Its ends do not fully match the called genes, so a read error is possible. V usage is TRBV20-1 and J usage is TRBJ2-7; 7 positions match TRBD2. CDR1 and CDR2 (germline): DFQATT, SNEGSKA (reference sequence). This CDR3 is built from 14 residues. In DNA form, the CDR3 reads TGCAGTGCCAGCCCGGGGGGAAATAGGTACGCGCAGTACTTC. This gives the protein CSASPGGNRYAQYF.

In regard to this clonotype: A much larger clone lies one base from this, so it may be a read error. CDR3 bases: TGTGCCAGCAGTCCGACAGGGGGCCCCAAAAACATTCAGTACTTC. It codes for CASSPTGGPKNIQYF. The J gene is TRBJ2-4, the V gene TRBV3-1, with 10 bases aligning to TRBD1. The V gene's germline CDR1 is LGHDT and CDR2 YNNKEL (reference sequence). This CDR3 is built from 15 residues. Germline trimming cut 6 bases from V and 2 bases from J; bases unmatched to any gene: 4.

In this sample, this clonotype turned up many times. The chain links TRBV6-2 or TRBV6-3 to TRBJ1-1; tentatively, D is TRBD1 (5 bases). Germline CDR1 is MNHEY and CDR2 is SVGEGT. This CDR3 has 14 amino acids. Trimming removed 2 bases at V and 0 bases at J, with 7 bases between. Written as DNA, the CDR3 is TGTGCCAGCAGTTACAAGGGGATGAACACTGAAGCTTTCTTT. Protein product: CASSYKGMNTEAFF.

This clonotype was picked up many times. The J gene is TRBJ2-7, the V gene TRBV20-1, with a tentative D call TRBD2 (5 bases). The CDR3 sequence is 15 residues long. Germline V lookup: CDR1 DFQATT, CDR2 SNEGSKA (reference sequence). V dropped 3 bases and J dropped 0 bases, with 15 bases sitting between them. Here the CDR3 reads CSARDFTPSSYEQYF. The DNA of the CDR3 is TGCAGTGCTAGGGACTTCACGCCCAGCTCCTACGAGCAGTACTTC.

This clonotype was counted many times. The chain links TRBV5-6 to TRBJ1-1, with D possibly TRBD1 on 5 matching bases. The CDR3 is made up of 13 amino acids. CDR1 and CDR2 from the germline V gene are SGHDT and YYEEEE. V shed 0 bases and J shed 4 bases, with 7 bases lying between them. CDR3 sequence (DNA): TGTGCCAGCAGCTTGGGGGGCCCCACTGAAGCTTTCTTT. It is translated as CASSLGGPTEAFF. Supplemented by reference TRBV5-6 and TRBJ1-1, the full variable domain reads DAGVTQSPTHLIKTRGQQVTLRCSPKSGHDTVSWYQQALGQGPQFIFQYYEEEERQRGNFPDRFSGHQFPNYSSELNVNALLLGDSALYLCASSLGGPTEAFFGQGTRLTVV.

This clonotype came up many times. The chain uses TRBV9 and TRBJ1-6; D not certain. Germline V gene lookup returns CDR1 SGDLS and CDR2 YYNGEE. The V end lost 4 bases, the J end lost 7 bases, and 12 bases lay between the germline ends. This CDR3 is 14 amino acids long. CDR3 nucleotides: TGTGCCAGCAGCACCTCGGAGGGAAATTCACCCCTCCACTTT. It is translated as CASSTSEGNSPLHF.

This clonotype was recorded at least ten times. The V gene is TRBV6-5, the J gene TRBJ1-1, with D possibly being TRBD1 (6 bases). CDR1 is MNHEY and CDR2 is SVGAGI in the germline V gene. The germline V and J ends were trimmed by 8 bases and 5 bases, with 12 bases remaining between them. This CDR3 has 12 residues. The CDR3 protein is CASGWTATEAFF. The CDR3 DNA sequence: TGTGCCAGCGGGTGGACAGCGACTGAAGCTTTCTTT.

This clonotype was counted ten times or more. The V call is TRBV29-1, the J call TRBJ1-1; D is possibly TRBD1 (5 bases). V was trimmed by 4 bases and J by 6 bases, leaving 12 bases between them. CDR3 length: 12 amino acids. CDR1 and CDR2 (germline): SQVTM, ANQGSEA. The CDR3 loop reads CSVVSGPPEAFF. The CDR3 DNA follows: TGCAGCGTTGTATCGGGGCCCCCTGAAGCTTTCTTT.

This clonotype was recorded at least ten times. The CDR3 spells CASSLEGRSTDTQYF. CDR3 in DNA: TGCGCCAGCAGCTTGGAGGGCAGGAGCACAGATACGCAGTATTTT. The gene calls are TRBV5-1 and TRBJ2-3; D is uncertain. Trimming took 0 bases from V and 0 from J, leaving 8 bases between them. The germline V gene encodes CDR1 SGHRS and CDR2 YFSETQ. This CDR3 has 15 amino acids.